The T cell receptor beta chain described here comes from a study of blood T cell repertoires in COVID-19. Study-level background: T cells, B-cell-depleted T cells, or PBMCs provided the cDNA or gDNA that served as material.

V was trimmed by 0 bases and J by 6 bases, leaving 6 bases between them. The CDR3 contains 13 residues. Germline V gene data show CDR1 as SEHNR and CDR2 as FQNEAQ (reference sequence). Followed over time, Seattle patients had been enrolled while infection was active. Profiling relied on immunoSEQ multiplex PCR, and the TCRdb table lists in-frame clones only, not all of them. The sample consists of 150,000 to 200,000 clones, around 76% of them appearing once. The source of this sequence is a woman between 55 and 75 years old with COVID-19, enrolled during active disease. This chain uses TRBV7-9 with TRBJ1-5, with D unclear. The sequenced sample was peripheral blood. The CDR3 nucleotides read TGTGCCAGCAGCTTAGCTCAGGTTCAGCCCCAGCATTTT. Protein: CASSLAQVQPQHF.